The 23 T cell receptor beta chains presented below share a single source sample, sequenced in a study of breast tumors, draining lymph nodes, adjacent tissues. The lymph nodes were axillary draining lymph nodes from breast cancer patients. TCRdb processed the multiplex PCR reads anew with MiXCR; each CDR3 protein has one entry. The sample holds about 270,000 distinct CDR3 sequences, about 33% seen once. Material: axillary lymph node tissue. These receptors originate from a female donor with breast cancer. Some clones in this sample may be carry-over from other donors' samples.

This clonotype was found many times. The chain uses TRBV5-5 and TRBJ2-1; TRBD1 matches 7 bases. This CDR3 is built from 12 residues. V lost 2 bases to trimming and J lost 7 bases; unmatched junction nucleotides: 0. Germline V CDR1 and CDR2: SGHKS, YYEKEE (reference sequence). The CDR3 spells CASSLQGNEQFF. CDR3 in DNA: TGTGCCAGCAGCTTACAGGGGAATGAGCAGTTCTTC.

As for this clonotype: A much larger clone lies one base from this, so it may be a read error. The CDR3 here is CASSMAGSAIPYEQHF. CDR3 DNA sequence: TGTGCCAGTAGTATGGCGGGCTCGGCTATCCCATACGAGCAGCACTTC. The chain uses TRBV19 and TRBJ2-7; the D gene is possibly TRBD2 (5 bases). The CDR3 length is 16 residues. Germline V CDR1 and CDR2: LNHDA, SQIVND (reference sequence).

This clonotype was detected many times. CDR3 loop: CAISDLGNAYEQYF. Here the CDR3 DNA reads TGTGCCATCAGTGATTTAGGCAACGCCTACGAGCAGTACTTC. V gene TRBV10-3 combines with J gene TRBJ2-7, with D hard to call. V was trimmed by 3 bases and J by 2 bases, leaving 11 bases between them. CDR1 is ENHRY, CDR2 SYGVKD, per germline. CDR3 size: 14 residues.

A few counts support this clonotype. The J gene is TRBJ1-2, the V gene TRBV27; perhaps TRBD1 as D (5 bases). V was pared by 5 bases and J by 7 bases, with 20 bases between. The CDR3 has 15 amino acids. In germline, CDR1 is MNHEY, CDR2 SMNVEV (reference sequence). CDR3 bases: TGTGCCAGCAGTCCCCGGATGACTACCGGGGGTGGCTACACCTTC. Encoded protein: CASSPRMTTGGGYTF.

This clonotype was observed at least ten times. This sequence joins TRBV20-1 and TRBJ2-3; TRBD2 matches at 7 bases. This CDR3 contains 18 residues. J gave up 0 bases and V 2 bases, and 14 bases lay outside the gene matches. The germline CDR1 and CDR2 sequences are DFQATT and SNEGSKA (reference sequence). CDR3 nucleotide sequence: TGCAGTGCTAGATCCCGGCCGGGGAGCGGGATAAGCACAGATACGCAGTATTTT. It encodes CSARSRPGSGISTDTQYF.

This clonotype was seen many times. The CDR3 is CASSQEGETQYF. The CDR3 DNA follows: TGCGCCAGCAGCCAAGAGGGAGAGACCCAGTACTTC. This chain connects TRBV4-3 to TRBJ2-5; D unresolved. The CDR3 totals 12 residues. CDR1 LGHNA and CDR2 YSLEER come from the germline V gene. V lost 0 bases, J lost 4 bases, and 3 bases lay in between.

This clonotype was seen many times. The chain couples TRBV5-1 to TRBJ2-1; D gene ambiguous. Germline loops: CDR1 SGHRS, CDR2 YFSETQ. This CDR3 spans 14 amino acids. Trimming shortened V by 4 bases and J by 0 bases, and 8 bases separated the two germline ends. CDR3 protein: CASSRSDSYNEQFF. As DNA, the CDR3 is TGCGCCAGCAGCCGTTCCGACTCCTACAATGAGCAGTTCTTC.

The table lists this clonotype with many counts. This chain uses TRBV20-1 with TRBJ2-5; D may be TRBD2 (6 bases). The CDR3 runs to 13 residues. The V end was cut by 2 bases, the J end by 4 bases, with 11 bases between. Germline V gives CDR1 DFQATT, CDR2 SNEGSKA (reference sequence). In nucleotides, the CDR3 is TGCAGTGCTAGAAGGCGGGGACCAGAGACCCAGTACTTC. Its protein is CSARRRGPETQYF.

This clonotype was found a few times. The chain combines TRBV7-3 with TRBJ1-1; D is uncertain. CDR1 is SGHTA, CDR2 FQGTGA, per germline. There are 13 residues in the CDR3. Trimming removed 0 bases at V and 5 bases at J, with 7 bases between. The DNA for the CDR3 is TGTGCCAGCAGCTTAACACGGTTGACTGAAGCTTTCTTT. Translation: CASSLTRLTEAFF.

This clonotype was observed at least ten times. The junction and the germline gene differ at one end; a read error may be behind it. The V gene is TRBV28, the J gene TRBJ2-3; D is unresolved. Germline V lookup: CDR1 MDHEN, CDR2 SYDVKM. This CDR3 is built from 11 residues. CDR3 amino acids: CASSPTDTQYF. DNA for the CDR3: TGCGCCAGCAGCCCCACAGATACGCAGTATTTT.

This clonotype was recorded at least ten times. The chain employs TRBV2 and TRBJ2-1; 9 bases align to TRBD1. Unmatched junction bases numbered 5, after V lost 6 bases and J lost 2 bases. CDR3 length: 15 amino acids. Germline V CDR1 and CDR2: SNHLY, FYNNEI. Here the CDR3 reads CASSSGTGTYNEQFF. DNA of the CDR3: TGTGCCAGCAGCTCTGGGACAGGGACCTACAATGAGCAGTTCTTC.

A remark on this clonotype: This likely comes from a read error, as the CDR3 has no conserved phenylalanine or tryptophan at its end. Because the CDR3's place on the DNA is in doubt, the DNA is left out and the CDR3 is given as listed by TCRdb. This rearrangement joins TRBV5-1 to TRBJ2-2. Germline V gives CDR1 SGHRS, CDR2 YFSETQ. The CDR3 extends over 8 residues, inclusive of both ends. The CDR3: CASSLNLA.

This clonotype showed up just once. The chain employs TRBV20-1 and TRBJ2-3; possible D gene TRBD2, 6 bases. Germline V lookup: CDR1 DFQATT, CDR2 SNEGSKA (reference sequence). This CDR3 has 16 amino acids. V was shortened by 0 bases and J by 11 bases, with 24 bases between the two germline ends. In DNA form, the CDR3 reads TGCAGTGCTAGAGATCTCTTGCGGGATGCCTACAATGAGCAGTATTTT. Its protein product is CSARDLLRDAYNEQYF.

This clonotype was picked up many times. This chain links TRBV11-3 with TRBJ2-3; D ambiguous. The germline gives CDR1 SGHNT, CDR2 YENEEA. Between the trimmed V and J ends, which lost 3 bases and 2 bases, there was a span of 6 bases. CDR3 length: 13 residues. The chain's CDR3 is CASSLESTDTQYF. In DNA form, the CDR3 reads TGTGCCAGCAGCTTGGAATCCACAGATACGCAGTATTTT.

The V call is TRBV24-1, the J call TRBJ2-2; 8 bases align to TRBD2. The CDR3 extends over 14 amino acids. The germline V gene has CDR1 KGHDR and CDR2 SFDVKD. The CDR3 spells CAASGSRDTGELFF. As DNA, the CDR3 is TGTGCTGCCAGCGGGAGTCGCGACACCGGGGAGCTGTTTTTT.

This clonotype has at least ten counts. The rearrangement links TRBV29-1 to TRBJ2-7; the D call may be TRBD1 or TRBD2 (5 bases each). Germline CDR1 and CDR2: SQVTM and ANQGSEA. The length of the CDR3 is 13 residues. Trimming cost V 4 bases and J 7 bases, with 17 bases left between them. The CDR3: CSVVMGPYREQYF. DNA for the CDR3: TGCAGCGTTGTAATGGGACCATACAGAGAGCAGTACTTC.

Details on this clonotype: The junction departs from germline at one end; a sequencing error may be responsible. J is TRBJ2-2 and V is TRBV7-3; a weak D match, TRBD1 (6 bases). CDR1 and CDR2 from the germline V gene are SGHTA and FQGTGA. The CDR3 covers 15 residues. As DNA, the CDR3 is TGTGCCAGCAGCTCCGGGACAACGAACACCGGGGAGCCGTTTTTT. Protein product: CASSSGTTNTGEPFF.

This rearrangement joins TRBV12-5 to TRBJ2-3; 7 positions match TRBD1. With 6 bases clipped from V and 4 bases from J, the junction kept 10 bases outside the gene matches. The CDR3 is 15 amino acids. From germline, CDR1 is LGHNT and CDR2 FRNRAP. The CDR3 sequence is CASGPDRVHADTQYF. The CDR3 nucleotides read TGTGCTAGTGGGCCTGACAGGGTTCACGCAGATACGCAGTATTTT.

This clonotype appeared many times. V gene TRBV2 combines with J gene TRBJ2-7; D possibly corresponds to TRBD2 (6 bases). Deletions cut 6 bases from V and 1 base from J, with 7 bases between. The CDR3 covers 12 residues. Per germline, CDR1 SNHLY and CDR2 FYNNEI. CDR3 sequence reads: CASRLASYEQYF. Written as DNA, the CDR3 is TGTGCCAGCAGACTAGCATCCTACGAGCAGTACTTC.

This chain joins TRBV20-1 and TRBJ2-3, with TRBD1 identical over 8 bases. The ends lost 4 bases at V and 3 bases at J; junction bases unmatched: 9. CDR1 is DFQATT and CDR2 is SNEGSKA in the germline V gene (reference sequence). The length of the CDR3 is 15 residues. The CDR3 bases are TGCAGTGCTAAGGTGGCGGACAGGGAGACAGATACGCAGTATTTT. Its protein is CSAKVADRETDTQYF.

To note about this clonotype: Being one base from a much bigger clone, this may be a read error. The V and J genes are TRBV9 and TRBJ2-1; a possible D gene is TRBD1 (5 bases). The germline V gene has CDR1 SGDLS and CDR2 YYNGEE. The CDR3 covers 15 residues. DNA for the CDR3: TGTGCCGGCAGCGTAGATCAGGGTACTTACAATGAGCAGTTCTTC. This translates into CAGSVDQGTYNEQFF.

Notes on this clonotype: A junction boundary mismatches the germline segment, possibly from a read error. The chain has TRBV6-5 and TRBJ2-1; possible D gene TRBD1, 5 bases. The CDR3 sequence is 15 residues long. Germline-derived CDR1 and CDR2 are MNHEY and SVGAGI. This CDR3 is CASSHSPITHREQFF. In DNA form, the CDR3 reads TGTGCCAGCAGTCACTCACCAATAACACACAGGGAGCAGTTCTTC.

Notes on this clonotype: With a much larger clone just one base away, this may be a read error. The chain joins TRBV6-2 or TRBV6-3 to TRBJ1-2; D is unclear. Per germline, CDR1 MNHEY and CDR2 SVGEGT. V lost 8 bases and J lost 7, with 17 bases in between. The CDR3 extends over 13 amino acids. In DNA form, the CDR3 reads TGTGCCAGCCAGCACGGGAGGGCGCGTGGCTACACCTTC. Protein product: CASQHGRARGYTF.